This T cell receptor beta chain is drawn from a study of Tregs in tolerant kidney transplant recipients. Notes on the study in general: Activated donor B cell expansion appeared to reveal the most relevant donor-specific TCRbeta repertoire.

TCRdb keeps only in-frame clones here, not all; method: immunoSEQ multiplex PCR. Of about 19,000 clones listed, about three fifths are singletons. As for this clone: Its antigen is undetermined.

The germline V gene has CDR1 SNHLY and CDR2 FYNNEI. Trimming shortened V by 5 bases and J by 4 bases, and 13 bases separated the two germline ends. This CDR3 is built from 14 residues. The sequencing input was Tregs from blood cultured with allogeneic cells. This receptor was taken from a human donor in good health. The V call is TRBV2, the J call TRBJ2-3, with D tentatively TRBD1 (5 bases). CDR3 sequence reads: CASSRGSTADTQYF. CDR3 nucleotide sequence: TGTGCCAGCAGTCGTGGGTCGACAGCAGATACGCAGTATTTT.